The 2 T cell receptor beta chains in this list originate from one sample, sequenced in a study of beta chain features in type 1 diabetes. Study conclusions and caveats: Type 1 diabetes patients had moderately but significantly shorter TCRB CDR3s in all four CD4+ subsets.

Expressed TCRB transcripts were sequenced because the entire RNA isolate underwent reverse transcription. Using immunoSEQ multiplex PCR, the repertoire was profiled, and TCRdb retains in-frame clones only, with some absent. The data contain 240,000 or so clones, over 20% of them singletons. These receptors' targets are unknown. The sequencing sample was made of naive CD4+ T cells from blood. These receptor sequences come from a woman aged 40 to 55 with type 1 diabetes.

This clone has just a few counts. The chain is built from TRBV15 and TRBJ1-1; 7 bases align to TRBD1. The CDR3 totals 15 residues. The junction had 5 bases not matched to a gene; V was cut back by 0 bases and J by 4 bases. The germline gives CDR1 LNHNV, CDR2 YYDKDF (reference sequence). The CDR3 loop is CATSREGQRSTEAFF. Here the CDR3 DNA reads TGTGCCACCAGCAGAGAGGGACAGCGGAGCACTGAAGCTTTCTTT. Combining the CDR3 with reference TRBV15 and TRBJ1-1 gives the whole variable domain DAMVIQNPRYQVTQFGKPVTLSCSQTLNHNVMYWYQQKSSQAPKLLFHYYDKDFNNEADTPDNFQSRRPNTSFCFLDIRSPGLGDTAMYLCATSREGQRSTEAFFGQGTRLTVV.

The V call is TRBV18, the J call TRBJ2-5; D remains ambiguous. The V gene lost 3 bases and the J gene lost 0 bases, with 5 bases spanning the gap. The CDR3 spans 13 residues. The V gene's germline CDR1 is KGHSH and CDR2 LQKENI. CDR3 sequence: CASSPLYQETQYF. The CDR3 DNA follows: TGTGCCAGCTCACCCCTGTACCAAGAGACCCAGTACTTC.